This T cell receptor beta chain came from a study of T cells in narcolepsy. In the study overall: Patients with NT1 or NT2 and healthy control donors were enrolled.

Data came from immunoSEQ multiplex PCR; TCRdb stores just in-frame clones and leaves some out. The repertoire holds under 35,000 clones, with 70% to 80% as singletons. Whole-study results and caveats: Comparing one patient's CSF and blood CD4+ clonotypes highlighted HCRT- and TRIB2-specific autoreactive clonotypes. Autoreactive clone sequences were missing from some blood memory CD4+ repertoires. Autoreactive clonotypes reportedly recurred in blood of same and different patients, not controls.

Of note for this clone: Its cognate antigen is unknown.

The CDR3 loop spans 15 amino acids. V shed 6 bases and J shed 1 base, with 16 bases lying between them. Germline CDR1 is SGHTA and CDR2 is FQGNSA. The chain recombines TRBV7-2 with TRBJ2-7; weak D call: TRBD2 (5 bases). This receptor was taken from a human donor with narcolepsy. Sequences were obtained from CD45RA- memory CD4+ T cells from PBMCs. In DNA form, the CDR3 reads TGTGCCAGCAGAGGGCGGGCAGTACTTTCCTACGAGCAGTACTTC. Its protein product is CASRGRAVLSYEQYF.